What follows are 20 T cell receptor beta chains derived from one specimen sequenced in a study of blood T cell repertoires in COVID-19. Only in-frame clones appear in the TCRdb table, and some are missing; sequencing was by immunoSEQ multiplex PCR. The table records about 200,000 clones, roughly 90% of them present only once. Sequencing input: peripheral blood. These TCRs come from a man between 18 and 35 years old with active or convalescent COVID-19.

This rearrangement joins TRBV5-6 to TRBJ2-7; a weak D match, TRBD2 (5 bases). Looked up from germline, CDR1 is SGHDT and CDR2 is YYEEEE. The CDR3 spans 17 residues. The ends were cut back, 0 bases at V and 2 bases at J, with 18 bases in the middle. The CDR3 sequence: CASSLDSWTGTTYEQYF. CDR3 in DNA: TGTGCCAGCAGCTTGGATAGTTGGACGGGAACAACCTACGAGCAGTACTTC.

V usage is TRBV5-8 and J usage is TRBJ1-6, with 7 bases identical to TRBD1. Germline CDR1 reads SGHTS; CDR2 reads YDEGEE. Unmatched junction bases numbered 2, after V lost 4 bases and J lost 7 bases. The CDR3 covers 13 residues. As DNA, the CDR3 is TGTGCCAGCAGCCAGGACAGGAATTCACCCCTCCACTTT. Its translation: CASSQDRNSPLHF. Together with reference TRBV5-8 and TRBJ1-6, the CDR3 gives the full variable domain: EAGVTQSPTHLIKTRGQQATLRCSPISGHTSVYWYQQALGLGLQFLLWYDEGEERNRGNFPPRFSGRQFPNYSSELNVNALELEDSALYLCASSQDRNSPLHFGNGTRLTVT.

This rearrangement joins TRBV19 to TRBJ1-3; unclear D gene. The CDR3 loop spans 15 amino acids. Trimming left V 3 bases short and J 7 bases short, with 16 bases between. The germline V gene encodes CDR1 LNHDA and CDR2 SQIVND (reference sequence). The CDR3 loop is CASSIISDGGNTIYF. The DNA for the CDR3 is TGTGCCAGTAGTATCATCTCTGACGGCGGGAACACCATATATTTT.

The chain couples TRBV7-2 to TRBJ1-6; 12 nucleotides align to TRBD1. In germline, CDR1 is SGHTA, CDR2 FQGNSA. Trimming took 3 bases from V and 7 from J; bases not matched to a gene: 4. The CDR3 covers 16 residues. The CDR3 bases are TGTGCCAGCAGCTTGGTGGGACAGGGGGCGAATTCACCCCTCCACTTT. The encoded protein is CASSLVGQGANSPLHF.

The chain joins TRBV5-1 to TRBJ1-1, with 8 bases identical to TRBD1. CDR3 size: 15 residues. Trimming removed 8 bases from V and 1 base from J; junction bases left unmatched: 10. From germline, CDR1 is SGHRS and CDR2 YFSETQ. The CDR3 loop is CASRSGGDENTEAFF. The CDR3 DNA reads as TGCGCCAGTCGTTCAGGGGGCGATGAGAACACTGAAGCTTTCTTT. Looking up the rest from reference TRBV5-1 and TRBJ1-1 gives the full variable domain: KAGVTQTPRYLIKTRGQQVTLSCSPISGHRSVSWYQQTPGQGLQFLFEYFSETQRNKGNFPGRFSGRQFSNSRSEMNVSTLELGDSALYLCASRSGGDENTEAFFGQGTRLTVV.

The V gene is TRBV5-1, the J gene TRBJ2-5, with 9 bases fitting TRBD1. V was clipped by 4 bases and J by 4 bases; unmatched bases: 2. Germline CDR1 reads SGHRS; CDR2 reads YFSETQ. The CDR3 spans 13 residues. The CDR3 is CASSPGQGETQYF. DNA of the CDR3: TGCGCCAGCAGCCCGGGACAGGGAGAGACCCAGTACTTC.

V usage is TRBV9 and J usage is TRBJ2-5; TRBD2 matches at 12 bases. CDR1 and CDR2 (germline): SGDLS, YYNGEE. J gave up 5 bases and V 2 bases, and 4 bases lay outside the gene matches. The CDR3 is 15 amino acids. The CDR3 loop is CASSVGTSGFETQYF. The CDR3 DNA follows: TGTGCCAGCAGCGTCGGGACTAGCGGGTTTGAGACCCAGTACTTC.

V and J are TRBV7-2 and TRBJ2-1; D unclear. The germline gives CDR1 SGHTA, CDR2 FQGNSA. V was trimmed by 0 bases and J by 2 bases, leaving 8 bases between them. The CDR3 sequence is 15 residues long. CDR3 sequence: CASSLARGTYNEQFF. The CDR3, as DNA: TGTGCCAGCAGCTTAGCTCGCGGAACCTACAATGAGCAGTTCTTC. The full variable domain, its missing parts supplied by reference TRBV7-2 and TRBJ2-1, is GAGVSQSPSNKVTEKGKDVELRCDPISGHTALYWYRQSLGQGLEFLIYFQGNSAPDKSGLPSDRFSAERTGGSVSTLTIQRTQQEDSAVYLCASSLARGTYNEQFFGPGTRLTVL.

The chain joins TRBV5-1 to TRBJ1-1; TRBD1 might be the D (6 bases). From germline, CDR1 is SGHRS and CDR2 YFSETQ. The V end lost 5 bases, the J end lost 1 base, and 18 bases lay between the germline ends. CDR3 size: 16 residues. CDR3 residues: CASRLNRAISNTEAFF. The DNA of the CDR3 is TGCGCCAGCAGGTTGAACAGGGCCATATCGAACACTGAAGCTTTCTTT.

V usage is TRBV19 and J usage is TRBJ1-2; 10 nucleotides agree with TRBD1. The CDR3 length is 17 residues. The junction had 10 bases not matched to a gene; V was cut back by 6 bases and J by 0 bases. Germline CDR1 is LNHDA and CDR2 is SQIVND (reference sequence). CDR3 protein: CASSSGTGDQANYGYTF. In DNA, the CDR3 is TGTGCCAGTAGCTCCGGGACAGGGGACCAAGCTAACTATGGCTACACCTTC.

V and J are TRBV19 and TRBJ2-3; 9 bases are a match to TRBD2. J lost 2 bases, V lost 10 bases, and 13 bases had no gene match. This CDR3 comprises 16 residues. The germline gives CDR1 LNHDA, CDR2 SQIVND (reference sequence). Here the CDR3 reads CATTPSLAGFTDTQYF. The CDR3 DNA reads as TGTGCCACCACCCCGTCTCTAGCGGGATTCACAGATACGCAGTATTTT.

In DNA, the CDR3 is TGCGCCAGCAGCTGGTCAGGGGGCTCCTACGAGCAGTACTTC. Its translation is CASSWSGGSYEQYF. V usage is TRBV5-1 and J usage is TRBJ2-7; TRBD1 matches at 7 bases. The CDR3 length is 14 residues. Germline assignment: CDR1 SGHRS and CDR2 YFSETQ. V was clipped by 3 bases and J by 0 bases; unmatched bases: 3.

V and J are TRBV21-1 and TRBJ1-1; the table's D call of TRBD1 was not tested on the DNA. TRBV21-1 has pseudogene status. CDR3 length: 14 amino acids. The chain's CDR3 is CASKTGKVNTEAFF. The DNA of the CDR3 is TGTGCCAGCAAGACAGGGAAGGTGAACACTGAAGCTTTCTTT.

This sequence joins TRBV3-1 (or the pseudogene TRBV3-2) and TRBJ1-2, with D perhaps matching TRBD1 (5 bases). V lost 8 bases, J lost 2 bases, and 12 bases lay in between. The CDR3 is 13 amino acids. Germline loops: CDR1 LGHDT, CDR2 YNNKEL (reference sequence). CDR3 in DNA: TGTGCCAGCCTAGGGGCATGGAACTATGGCTACACCTTC. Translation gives CASLGAWNYGYTF.

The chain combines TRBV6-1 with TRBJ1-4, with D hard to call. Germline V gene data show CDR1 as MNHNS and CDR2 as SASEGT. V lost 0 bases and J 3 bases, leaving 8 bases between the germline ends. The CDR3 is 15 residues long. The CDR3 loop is CASSEAVGANEKLFF. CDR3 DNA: TGTGCCAGCAGTGAAGCGGTAGGAGCTAATGAAAAACTGTTTTTT.

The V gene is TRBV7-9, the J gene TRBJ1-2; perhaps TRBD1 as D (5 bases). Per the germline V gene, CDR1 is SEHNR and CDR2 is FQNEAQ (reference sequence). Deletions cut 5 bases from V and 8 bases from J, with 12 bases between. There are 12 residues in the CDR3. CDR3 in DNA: TGTGCCAGCAGCACCAGACAGTCCGGCTACACCTTC. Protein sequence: CASSTRQSGYTF.

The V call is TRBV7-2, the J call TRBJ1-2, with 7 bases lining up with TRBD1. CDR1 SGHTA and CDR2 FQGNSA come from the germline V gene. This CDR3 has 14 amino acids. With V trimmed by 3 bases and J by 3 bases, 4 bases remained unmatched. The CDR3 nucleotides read TGTGCCAGCAGCTTCTCAACAGGGGACTATGGCTACACCTTC. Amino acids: CASSFSTGDYGYTF.

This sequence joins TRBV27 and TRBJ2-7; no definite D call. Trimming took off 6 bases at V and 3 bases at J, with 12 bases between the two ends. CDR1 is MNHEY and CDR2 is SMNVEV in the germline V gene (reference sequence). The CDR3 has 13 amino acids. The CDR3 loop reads CASSHRHGYEQYF. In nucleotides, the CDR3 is TGTGCCAGCAGCCACCGCCACGGCTACGAGCAGTACTTC.

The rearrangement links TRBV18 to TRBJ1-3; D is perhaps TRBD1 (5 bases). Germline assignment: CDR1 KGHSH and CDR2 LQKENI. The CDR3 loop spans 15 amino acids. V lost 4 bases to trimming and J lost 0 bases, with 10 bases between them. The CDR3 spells CASSRYDSSGNTIYF. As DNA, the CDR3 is TGTGCCAGCTCACGGTATGACAGCTCTGGAAACACCATATATTTT.

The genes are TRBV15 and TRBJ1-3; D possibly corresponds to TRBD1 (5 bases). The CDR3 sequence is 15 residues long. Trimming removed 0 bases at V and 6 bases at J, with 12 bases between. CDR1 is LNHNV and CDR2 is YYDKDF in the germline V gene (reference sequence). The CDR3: CATSRDGAGLNTIYF. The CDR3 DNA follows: TGTGCCACCAGCAGAGATGGGGCAGGATTAAACACCATATATTTT.